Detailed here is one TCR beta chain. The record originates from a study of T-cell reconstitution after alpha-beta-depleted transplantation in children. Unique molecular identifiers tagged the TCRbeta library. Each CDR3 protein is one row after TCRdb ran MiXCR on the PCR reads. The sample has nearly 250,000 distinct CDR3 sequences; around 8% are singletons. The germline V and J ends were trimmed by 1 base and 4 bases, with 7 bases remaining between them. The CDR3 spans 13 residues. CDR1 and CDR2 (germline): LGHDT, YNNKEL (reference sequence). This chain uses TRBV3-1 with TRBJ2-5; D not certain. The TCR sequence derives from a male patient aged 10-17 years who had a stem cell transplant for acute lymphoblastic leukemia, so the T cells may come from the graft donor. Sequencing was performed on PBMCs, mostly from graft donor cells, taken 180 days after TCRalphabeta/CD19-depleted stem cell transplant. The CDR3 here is CASSQGARETQYF. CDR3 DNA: TGTGCCAGCAGCCAAGGGGCGAGAGAGACCCAGTACTTC.